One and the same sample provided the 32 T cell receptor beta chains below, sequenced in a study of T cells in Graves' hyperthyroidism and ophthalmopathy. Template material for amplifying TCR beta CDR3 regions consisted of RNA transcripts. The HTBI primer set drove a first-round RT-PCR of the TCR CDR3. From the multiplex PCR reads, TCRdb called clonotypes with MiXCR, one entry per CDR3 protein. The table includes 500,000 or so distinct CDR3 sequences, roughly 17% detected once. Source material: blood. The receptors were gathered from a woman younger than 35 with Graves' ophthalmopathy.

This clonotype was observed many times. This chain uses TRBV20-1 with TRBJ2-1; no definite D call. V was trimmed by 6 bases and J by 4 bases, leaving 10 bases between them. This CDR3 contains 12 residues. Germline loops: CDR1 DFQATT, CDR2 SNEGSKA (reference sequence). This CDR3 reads CSARDLYNEQFF. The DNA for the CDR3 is TGCAGTGCCCGCGACCTGTACAATGAGCAGTTCTTC.

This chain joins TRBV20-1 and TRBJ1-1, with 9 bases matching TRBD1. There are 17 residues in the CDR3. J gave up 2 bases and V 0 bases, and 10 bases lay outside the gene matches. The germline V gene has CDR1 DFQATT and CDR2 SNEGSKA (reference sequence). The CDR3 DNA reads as TGCAGTGCTAGAGACGGCCATTGGGGACAGGGCAACACTGAAGCTTTCTTT. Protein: CSARDGHWGQGNTEAFF.

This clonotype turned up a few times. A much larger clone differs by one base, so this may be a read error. CDR3: CASSGGGIGNQPQRF. In DNA form, the CDR3 reads TGTGCCAGCAGTGGTGGGGGGATAGGCAATCAGCCCCAGCGTTTT. This chain links TRBV13 with TRBJ1-5; a weak D match, TRBD1 (5 bases). This CDR3 is built from 15 residues. Germline assignment: CDR1 PRHDT and CDR2 FYEKMQ (reference sequence).

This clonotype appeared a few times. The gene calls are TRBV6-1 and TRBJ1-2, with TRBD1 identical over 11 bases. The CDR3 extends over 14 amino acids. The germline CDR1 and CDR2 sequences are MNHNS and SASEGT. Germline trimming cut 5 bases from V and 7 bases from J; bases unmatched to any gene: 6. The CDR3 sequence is CASSSDRGRGGYTF. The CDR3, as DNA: TGTGCCAGCAGTTCGGACAGGGGGCGAGGTGGCTACACCTTC.

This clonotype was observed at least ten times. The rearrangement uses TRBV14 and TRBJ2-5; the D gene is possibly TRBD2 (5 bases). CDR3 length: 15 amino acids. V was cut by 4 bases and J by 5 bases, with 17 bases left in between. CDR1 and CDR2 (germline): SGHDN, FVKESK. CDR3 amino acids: CASSLNGLASETQYF. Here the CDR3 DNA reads TGTGCCAGCAGCCTGAACGGGCTAGCCAGCGAGACCCAGTACTTC.

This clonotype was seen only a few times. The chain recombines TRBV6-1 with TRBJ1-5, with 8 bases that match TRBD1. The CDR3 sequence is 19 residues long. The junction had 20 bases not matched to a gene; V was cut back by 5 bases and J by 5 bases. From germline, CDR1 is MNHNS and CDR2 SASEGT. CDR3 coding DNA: TGTGCCAGCAGTCTCATCTTTGCAGGGGGCTCACTTTCTGATCAGCCCCAGCATTTT. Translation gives CASSLIFAGGSLSDQPQHF.

As DNA, the CDR3 is TGTGCCACCAGCAGAGCTCTTAGTACGCAGTATTTT. As protein: CATSRALSTQYF. The chain uses TRBV15 and TRBJ2-3; no clear D. V lost 1 base and J 8 bases, leaving 7 bases between the germline ends. Looked up from germline, CDR1 is LNHNV and CDR2 is YYDKDF (reference sequence). This CDR3 has 12 residues.

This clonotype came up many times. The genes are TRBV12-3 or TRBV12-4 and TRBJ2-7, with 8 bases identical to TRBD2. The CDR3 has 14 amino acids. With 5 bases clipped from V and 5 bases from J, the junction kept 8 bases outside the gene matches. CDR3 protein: CASSTSGTRDEQYF. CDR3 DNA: TGTGCCAGCAGTACTAGCGGAACGAGGGACGAGCAGTACTTC.

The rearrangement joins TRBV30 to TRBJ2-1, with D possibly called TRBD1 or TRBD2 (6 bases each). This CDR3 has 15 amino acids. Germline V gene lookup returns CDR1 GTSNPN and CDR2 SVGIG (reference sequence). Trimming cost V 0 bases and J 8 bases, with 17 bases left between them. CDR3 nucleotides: TGTGCCTGGAGTGTAGGGGGGCGAATGGCCGATGAGCAGTTCTTC. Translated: CAWSVGGRMADEQFF.

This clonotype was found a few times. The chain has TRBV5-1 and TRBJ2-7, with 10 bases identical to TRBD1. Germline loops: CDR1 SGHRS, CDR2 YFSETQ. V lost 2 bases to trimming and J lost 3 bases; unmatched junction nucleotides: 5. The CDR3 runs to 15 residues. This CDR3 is CASSFGQGVLYEQYF. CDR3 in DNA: TGCGCCAGCAGCTTTGGACAGGGGGTACTCTACGAGCAGTACTTC.

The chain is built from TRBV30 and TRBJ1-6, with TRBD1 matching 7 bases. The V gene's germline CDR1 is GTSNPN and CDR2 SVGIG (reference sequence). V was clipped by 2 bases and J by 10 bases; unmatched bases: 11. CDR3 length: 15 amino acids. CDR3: CAWSLTGVVGSPLHF. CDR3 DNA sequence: TGTGCCTGGAGTCTTACAGGGGTAGTCGGCTCACCCCTCCACTTT.

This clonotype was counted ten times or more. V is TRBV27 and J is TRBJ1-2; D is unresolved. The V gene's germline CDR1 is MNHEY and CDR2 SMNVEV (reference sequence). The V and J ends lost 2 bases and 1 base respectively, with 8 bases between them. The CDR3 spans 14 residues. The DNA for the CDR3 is TGTGCCAGCAGTTTAAGGTCTGATAACTATGGCTACACCTTC. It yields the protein CASSLRSDNYGYTF.

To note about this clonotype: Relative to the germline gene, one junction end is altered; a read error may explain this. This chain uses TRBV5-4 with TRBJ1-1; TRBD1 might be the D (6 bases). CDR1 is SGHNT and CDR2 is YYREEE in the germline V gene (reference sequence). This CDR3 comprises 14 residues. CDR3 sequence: CASSLAGVNTEVIF. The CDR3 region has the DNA TGTGCCAGCAGCTTGGCAGGGGTGAACACTGAAGTTATCTTT.

The CDR3 reads CASRDRNTEAFF. The CDR3 nucleotides read TGCGCCAGCAGGGACCGGAACACTGAAGCTTTCTTT. The chain recombines TRBV10-1 with TRBJ1-1; D not resolved. V was clipped by 6 bases and J by 1 base, with 6 bases between them. This CDR3 contains 12 residues. Germline V lookup: CDR1 WNHNN, CDR2 SYGVQD (reference sequence).

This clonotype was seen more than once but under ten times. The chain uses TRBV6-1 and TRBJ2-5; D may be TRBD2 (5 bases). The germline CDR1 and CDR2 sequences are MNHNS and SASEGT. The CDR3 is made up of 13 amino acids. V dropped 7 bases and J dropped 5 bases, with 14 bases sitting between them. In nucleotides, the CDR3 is TGTGCCAGCAAAGCGGTACTGGAGGAGACCCAGTACTTC. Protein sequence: CASKAVLEETQYF.

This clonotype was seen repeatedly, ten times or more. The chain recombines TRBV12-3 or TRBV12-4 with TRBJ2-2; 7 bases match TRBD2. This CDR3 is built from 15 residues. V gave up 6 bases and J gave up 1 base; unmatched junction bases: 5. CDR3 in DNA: TGTGCCAGCAGAGGACTAGGTCTGAACACCGGGGAGCTGTTTTTT. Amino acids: CASRGLGLNTGELFF.

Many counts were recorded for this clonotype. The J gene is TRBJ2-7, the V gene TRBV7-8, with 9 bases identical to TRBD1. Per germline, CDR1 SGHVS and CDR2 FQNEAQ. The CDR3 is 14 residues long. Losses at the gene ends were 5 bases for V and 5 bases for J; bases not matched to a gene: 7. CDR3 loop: CASSPDRGSHEQYF. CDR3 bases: TGTGCCAGCAGCCCGGACAGGGGAAGTCACGAGCAGTACTTC.

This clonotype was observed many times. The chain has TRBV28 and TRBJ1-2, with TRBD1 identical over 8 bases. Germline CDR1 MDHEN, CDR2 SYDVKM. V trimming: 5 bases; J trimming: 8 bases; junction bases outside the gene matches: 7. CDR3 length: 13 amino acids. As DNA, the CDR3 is TGTGCCAGCAGTGATACAGGGGGTTACGGCTACACCTTC. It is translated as CASSDTGGYGYTF.

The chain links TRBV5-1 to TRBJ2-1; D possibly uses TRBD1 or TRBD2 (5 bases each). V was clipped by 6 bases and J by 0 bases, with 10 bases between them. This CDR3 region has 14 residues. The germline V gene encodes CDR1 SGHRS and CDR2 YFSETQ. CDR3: CASIRDLSYNEQFF. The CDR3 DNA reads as TGCGCCAGCATAAGGGACCTCTCCTACAATGAGCAGTTCTTC.

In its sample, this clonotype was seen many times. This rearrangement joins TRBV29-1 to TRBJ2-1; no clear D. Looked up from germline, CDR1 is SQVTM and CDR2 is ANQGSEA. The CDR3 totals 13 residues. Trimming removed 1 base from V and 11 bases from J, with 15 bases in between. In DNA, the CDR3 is TGCAGCGTTGAAGGCGACCAAAAAGAAAAGCAGTTCTTC. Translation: CSVEGDQKEKQFF.

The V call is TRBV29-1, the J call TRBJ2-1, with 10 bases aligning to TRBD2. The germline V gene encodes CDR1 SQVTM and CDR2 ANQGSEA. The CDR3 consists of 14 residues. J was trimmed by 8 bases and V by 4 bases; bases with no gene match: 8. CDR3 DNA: TGCAGCGTTGTATATCTAGCGGGAGTACATGAGCAGTTCTTC. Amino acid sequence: CSVVYLAGVHEQFF.

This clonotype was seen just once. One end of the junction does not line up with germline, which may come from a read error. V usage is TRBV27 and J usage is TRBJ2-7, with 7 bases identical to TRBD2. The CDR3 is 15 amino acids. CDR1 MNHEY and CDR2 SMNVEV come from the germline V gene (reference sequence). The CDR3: CACSLSGGSSYEQYF. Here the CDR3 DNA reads TGTGCCTGCAGTTTATCTGGCGGGAGCTCCTACGAGCAGTACTTC.

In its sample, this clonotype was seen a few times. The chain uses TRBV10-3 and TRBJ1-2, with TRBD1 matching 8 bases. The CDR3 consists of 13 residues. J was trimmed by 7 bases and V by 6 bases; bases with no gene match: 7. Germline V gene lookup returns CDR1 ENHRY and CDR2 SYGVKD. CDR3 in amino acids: CAISPGQGFGYTF. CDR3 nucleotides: TGTGCCATCAGCCCCGGACAGGGCTTTGGCTACACCTTC.

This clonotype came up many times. CDR3 residues: CASSLAGDNQPQHF. The CDR3 nucleotides are TGCGCCAGCAGCTTGGCAGGGGACAATCAGCCCCAGCATTTT. The chain uses TRBV5-1 and TRBJ1-5; D might be TRBD1 (6 bases). Trimming pared 0 bases from V and 3 bases from J, leaving 7 bases between. The CDR3 runs to 14 residues. Germline CDR1 SGHRS, CDR2 YFSETQ.

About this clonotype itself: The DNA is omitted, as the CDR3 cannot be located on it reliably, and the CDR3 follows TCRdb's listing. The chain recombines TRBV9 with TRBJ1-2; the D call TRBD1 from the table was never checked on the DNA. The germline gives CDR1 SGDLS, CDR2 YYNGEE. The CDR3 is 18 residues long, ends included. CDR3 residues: CASSFYICSLRGSYGYTF.

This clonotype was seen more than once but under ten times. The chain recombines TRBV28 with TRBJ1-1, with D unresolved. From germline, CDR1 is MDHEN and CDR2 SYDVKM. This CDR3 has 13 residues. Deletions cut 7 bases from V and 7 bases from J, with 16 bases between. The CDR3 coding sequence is TGTGCCAGCATCCACCGGGAGGGCTTTGAAGCTTTCTTT. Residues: CASIHREGFEAFF.

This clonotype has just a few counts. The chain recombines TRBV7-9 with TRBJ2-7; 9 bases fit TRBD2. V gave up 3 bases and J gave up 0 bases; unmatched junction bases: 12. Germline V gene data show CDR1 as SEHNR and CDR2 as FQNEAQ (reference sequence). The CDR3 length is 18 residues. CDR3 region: CASSFLRSGRQSSYEQYF. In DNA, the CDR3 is TGTGCCAGCAGCTTCCTGAGAAGCGGGAGGCAAAGCTCCTACGAGCAGTACTTC.

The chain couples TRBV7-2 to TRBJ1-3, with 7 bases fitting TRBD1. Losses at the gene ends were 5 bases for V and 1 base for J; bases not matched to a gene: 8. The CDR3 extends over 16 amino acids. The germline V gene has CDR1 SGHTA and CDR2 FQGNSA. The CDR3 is CASSNAGGGSGNTIYF. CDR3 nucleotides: TGTGCCAGCAGCAATGCAGGGGGAGGTTCTGGAAACACCATATATTTT.

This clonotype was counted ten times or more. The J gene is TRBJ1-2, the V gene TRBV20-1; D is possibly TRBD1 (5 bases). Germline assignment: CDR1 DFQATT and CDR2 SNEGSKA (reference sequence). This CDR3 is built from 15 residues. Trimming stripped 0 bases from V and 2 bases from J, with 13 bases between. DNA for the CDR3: TGCAGTGCTAGAGATCGGGACCTAGGAAACTATGGCTACACCTTC. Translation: CSARDRDLGNYGYTF.

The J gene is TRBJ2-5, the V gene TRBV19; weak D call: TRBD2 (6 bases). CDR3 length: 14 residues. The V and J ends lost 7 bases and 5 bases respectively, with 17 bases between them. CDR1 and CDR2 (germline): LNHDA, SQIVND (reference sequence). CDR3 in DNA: TGTGCCAGTAAGCCGGGACCCGCGGGGGAGACCCAGTACTTC. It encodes CASKPGPAGETQYF.

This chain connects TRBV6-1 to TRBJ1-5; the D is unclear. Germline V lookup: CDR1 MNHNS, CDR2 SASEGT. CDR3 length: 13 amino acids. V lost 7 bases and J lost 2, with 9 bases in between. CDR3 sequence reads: CASTGDGNQPQHF. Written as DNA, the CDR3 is TGTGCCAGCACCGGGGATGGCAATCAGCCCCAGCATTTT.

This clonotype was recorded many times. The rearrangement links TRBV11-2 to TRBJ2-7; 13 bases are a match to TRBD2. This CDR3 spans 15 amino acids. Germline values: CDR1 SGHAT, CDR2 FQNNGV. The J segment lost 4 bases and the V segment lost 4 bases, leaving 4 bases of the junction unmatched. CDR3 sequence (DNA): TGTGCCAGCAGCTCCGGGACTAGCGGGATATACGAGCAGTACTTC. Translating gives CASSSGTSGIYEQYF.